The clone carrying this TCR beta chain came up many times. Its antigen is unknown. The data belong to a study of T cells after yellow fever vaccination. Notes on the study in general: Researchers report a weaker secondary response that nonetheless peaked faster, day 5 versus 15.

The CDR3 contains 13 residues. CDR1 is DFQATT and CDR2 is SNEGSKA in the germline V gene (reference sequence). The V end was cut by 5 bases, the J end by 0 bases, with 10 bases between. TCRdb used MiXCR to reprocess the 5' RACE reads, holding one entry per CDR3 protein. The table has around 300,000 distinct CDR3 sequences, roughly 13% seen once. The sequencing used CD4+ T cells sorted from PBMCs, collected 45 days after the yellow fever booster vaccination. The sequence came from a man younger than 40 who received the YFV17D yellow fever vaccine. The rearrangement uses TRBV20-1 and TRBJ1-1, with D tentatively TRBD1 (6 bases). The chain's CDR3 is CSAPGHLNTEAFF. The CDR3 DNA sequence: TGCAGTGCTCCGGGACACCTGAACACTGAAGCTTTCTTT.